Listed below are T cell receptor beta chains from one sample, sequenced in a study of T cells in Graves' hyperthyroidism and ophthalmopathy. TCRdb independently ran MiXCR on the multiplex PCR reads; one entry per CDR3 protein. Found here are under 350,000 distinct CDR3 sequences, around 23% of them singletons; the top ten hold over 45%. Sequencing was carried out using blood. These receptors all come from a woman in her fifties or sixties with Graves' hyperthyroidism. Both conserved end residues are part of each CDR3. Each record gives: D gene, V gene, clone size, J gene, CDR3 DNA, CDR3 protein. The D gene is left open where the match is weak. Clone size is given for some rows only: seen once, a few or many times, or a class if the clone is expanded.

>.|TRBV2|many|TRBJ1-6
TGTGCCAGCAGTGCCACCGGCTCTAATTCACCCCTCCACTTT
CASSATGSNSPLHF
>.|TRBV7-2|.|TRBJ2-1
TGTGCCAGCAGCTTTAAACGGGAGAGGCGCTACAATGAGCAGCTCTTC
CASSFKRERRYNEQLF
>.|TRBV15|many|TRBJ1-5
TGTGCCACCAGCAGAGTGGGGGCTCCCCGGCCCCAGCATTTT
CATSRVGAPRPQHF
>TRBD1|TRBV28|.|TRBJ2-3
TGTGCCAGCAGTTTCGAACGGGACAGGAGCACAGATACGCAGTATTTT
CASSFERDRSTDTQYF
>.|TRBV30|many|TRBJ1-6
TGTGCCTGGAAGCCCCATAATTCACCCCTCCACTTT
CAWKPHNSPLHF
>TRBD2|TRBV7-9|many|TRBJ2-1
TGTGCCAGCAGCTTAGGGGGGTTAGCGGGAGGGTATAGGCAGTTCTTC
CASSLGGLAGGYRQFF
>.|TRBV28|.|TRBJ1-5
TGTGCCACGCAAGGAGGGGGTTTTCAGCCCCAGCATTTT
CATQGGGFQPQHF
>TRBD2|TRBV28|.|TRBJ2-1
TGTGCCTCCGGGACTAGTAGAACCCTAAGATACAATGAGCAGTTCTTC
CASGTSRTLRYNEQFF
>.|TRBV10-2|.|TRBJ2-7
TGCGCCAGCAGTGAGCAGGGCTTGAGATACGAGCAGTACTTC
CASSEQGLRYEQYF
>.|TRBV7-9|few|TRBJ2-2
TGTGCCAGCAGCTTAGAGGGGGATGACGGGGAGCTGTTTTTT
CASSLEGDDGELFF
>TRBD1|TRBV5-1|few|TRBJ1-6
TGCGCCAGCAGCTTGGGACAGGGCCAATGGCCCCTCCACTTT
CASSLGQGQWPLHF
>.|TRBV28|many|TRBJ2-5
TGTGCCAGCAGCTCAAGCCTTACGGCGAAAGAGACCCAGTACTTC
CASSSSLTAKETQYF
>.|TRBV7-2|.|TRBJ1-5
TGTGCCAGCAGCTCCTGGACCGGGACCCAGCATTTT
CASSSWTGTQHF
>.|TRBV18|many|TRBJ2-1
TGTGCCAGCTCACCTCGGCGACAGGCAGACAATGAGCAGTTCTTC
CASSPRRQADNEQFF
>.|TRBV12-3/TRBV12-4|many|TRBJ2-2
TGTGCCAGCAGACCTAATATGGCCGGGGAGCTGTTTTTT
CASRPNMAGELFF
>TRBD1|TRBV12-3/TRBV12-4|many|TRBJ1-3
TGTGCCAGCAGAATTCCGGGACAGGGGCCCTCAAACACCATATATTTT
CASRIPGQGPSNTIYF
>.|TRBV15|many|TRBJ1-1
TGTGCCACCAGCCGGGAGGCGGGAACTGAAGCTTTCTTT
CATSREAGTEAFF
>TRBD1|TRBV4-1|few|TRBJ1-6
TGCGCCAGCAGCCATGTTTCCGGGACAGAAAATTCACCCCTCCACTTT
CASSHVSGTENSPLHF
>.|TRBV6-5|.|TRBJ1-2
TGTGCCAGCAGTTACTCTGGCAGAAAGATCTGGGGCTACACCTTC
CASSYSGRKIWGYTF
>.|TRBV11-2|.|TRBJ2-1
TGTGCCAGCAGCTCGAGGGACTTCTACAATGAGCAGTTCTTC
CASSSRDFYNEQFF
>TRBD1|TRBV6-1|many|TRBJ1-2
TGTGCCAGCAGTGAAGAGGTTGGCAGGGGGACCTATGGCTACACCTTC
CASSEEVGRGTYGYTF
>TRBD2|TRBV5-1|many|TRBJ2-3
TGTGCCAGCAGTCCAGGGACTAGCGGACGCACAGATACGCAGTATTTT
CASSPGTSGRTDTQYF
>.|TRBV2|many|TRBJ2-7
TGTGCCAGCAGTCCGGAGCAGTACTTC
CASSPEQYF
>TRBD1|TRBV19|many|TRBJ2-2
TGTGCCAGTAGGACTCCGGGACAGCTTACGAACACCGGGGAGCTGTTTTTT
CASRTPGQLTNTGELFF
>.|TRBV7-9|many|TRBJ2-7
TGTGCCAGCAGCCTGGGAGGGGGCAACGAGCAGTACTTC
CASSLGGGNEQYF
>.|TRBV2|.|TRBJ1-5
TGTGCCAGCAGTTACTCGAAGACAGGCGGTCGTAGGCAGCCCCAGCATTTT
CASSYSKTGGRRQPQHF